Shown below are 21 T cell receptor beta chains from a single sample sequenced in a study of T cells in Graves' hyperthyroidism and ophthalmopathy. RNA transcripts yielded amplified TCR beta CDR3 regions. RT-PCR in the first round (using the HTBI primer set) targeted the TCR CDR3. Via MiXCR, TCRdb re-called the multiplex PCR reads, giving one row per CDR3 protein. The sample contains fewer than 250,000 distinct CDR3 sequences, under 20% of which appear only once. Material for sequencing was blood. Receptor source: a man aged 50 or older with Graves' hyperthyroidism.

The chain couples TRBV3-1 to TRBJ2-7; 10 bases are a match to TRBD1. After removal of 4 bases from V and 3 bases from J, the junction contained 6 bases not matched to a gene. Germline V gene sequence: CDR1 LGHDT, CDR2 YNNKEL (reference sequence). This CDR3 contains 15 residues. The chain's CDR3 is CASSPTGGSIYEQYF. DNA for the CDR3: TGTGCCAGCAGCCCGACAGGGGGCTCAATCTACGAGCAGTACTTC.

This clonotype was observed a few times. The chain is built from TRBV5-1 and TRBJ2-1; D remains ambiguous. The V end was cut by 4 bases, the J end by 13 bases, with 21 bases between. Looked up from germline, CDR1 is SGHRS and CDR2 is YFSETQ. The CDR3 contains 14 residues. CDR3 in amino acids: CASSAGALGRRQFF. CDR3 bases: TGCGCCAGCAGCGCCGGAGCCCTAGGTCGACGACAGTTCTTC. Supplemented by reference TRBV5-1 and TRBJ2-1, the full variable domain reads KAGVTQTPRYLIKTRGQQVTLSCSPISGHRSVSWYQQTPGQGLQFLFEYFSETQRNKGNFPGRFSGRQFSNSRSEMNVSTLELGDSALYLCASSAGALGRRQFFGPGTRLTVL.

In nucleotides, the CDR3 is TGTGCCAAGATAGGACAGGGCGATAGCAATCAGCCCCAGCATTTT. Translated, it gives CAKIGQGDSNQPQHF. J is TRBJ1-5 and V is TRBV6-7; 8 nucleotides align to TRBD1. TRBV6-7 is recorded as an ORF, its role being uncertain. This CDR3 spans 15 amino acids. The junction had 8 bases not matched to a gene; V was cut back by 10 bases and J by 0 bases.

This clonotype appeared many times. The CDR3 spells CASSLETGPYNSPLHF. The CDR3 nucleotides are TGTGCCAGCAGCTTGGAGACAGGACCCTATAATTCACCCCTCCACTTT. The rearrangement joins TRBV5-5 to TRBJ1-6; TRBD1 might be the D (6 bases). The CDR3 consists of 16 residues. Germline V gene data show CDR1 as SGHKS and CDR2 as YYEKEE (reference sequence). V was pared by 0 bases and J by 2 bases, with 9 bases between.

The chain employs TRBV6-1 and TRBJ2-5; the D gene is possibly TRBD2 (6 bases). This CDR3 has 14 residues. Germline lookup yields CDR1 MNHNS and CDR2 SASEGT. Trimming pared 6 bases from V and 5 bases from J, leaving 16 bases between. CDR3 amino acids: CASSSRLGGETQYF. CDR3 nucleotides: TGTGCCAGCAGCTCCCGCCTAGGAGGGGAGACCCAGTACTTC.

This clonotype was counted between two and nine times. The V call is TRBV6-1, the J call TRBJ1-5, with unresolved D. Germline V gene data show CDR1 as MNHNS and CDR2 as SASEGT. V lost 6 bases to trimming and J lost 1 base, with 10 bases between them. The CDR3 loop spans 14 amino acids. The CDR3 nucleotides read TGTGCCAGCAGAGGACGCAAAAGCAATCAGCCCCAGCATTTT. Its protein is CASRGRKSNQPQHF.

The sample holds many counts of this clonotype. This rearrangement joins TRBV18 to TRBJ1-5; possible D gene TRBD1, 5 bases. The V end was cut by 2 bases, the J end by 7 bases, with 15 bases between. Germline V CDR1 and CDR2: KGHSH, LQKENI. CDR3 length: 15 residues. This chain's CDR3 is CASSPDQGVGQPQHF. DNA for the CDR3: TGTGCCAGCTCACCAGACCAGGGAGTAGGGCAGCCCCAGCATTTT.

This chain uses TRBV12-3 or TRBV12-4 with TRBJ1-1; D unclear. The V and J ends lost 2 bases and 1 base respectively, with 5 bases between them. This CDR3 has 13 residues. In DNA form, the CDR3 reads TGTGCCAGCAGTTTACAGTGGAACACTGAAGCTTTCTTT. It yields the protein CASSLQWNTEAFF.

The table lists this clonotype with many counts. The rearrangement uses TRBV6-1 and TRBJ1-5, with D possibly TRBD1 on 5 matching bases. This CDR3 has 16 amino acids. Trimming cost V 3 bases and J 2 bases, with 14 bases left between them. Germline values: CDR1 MNHNS, CDR2 SASEGT. The CDR3 sequence is CASSEARGRGNQPQHF. The CDR3 DNA sequence: TGTGCCAGCAGTGAGGCTCGTGGCAGGGGCAATCAGCCCCAGCATTTT.

The chain couples TRBV4-1 to TRBJ1-4; D is uncertain. Trimming took 1 base from V and 6 from J, leaving 3 bases between them. The CDR3 is 12 amino acids. The germline V gene has CDR1 MGHRA and CDR2 YSYEKL. The CDR3 nucleotides read TGCGCCAGCAGCCAAGCGTATGAAAAACTGTTTTTT. Amino acids: CASSQAYEKLFF.

This clonotype was picked up many times. The V and J genes are TRBV20-1 and TRBJ1-4, with 10 positions matching TRBD1. Looked up from germline, CDR1 is DFQATT and CDR2 is SNEGSKA (reference sequence). The V segment lost 1 base and the J segment 6 bases; nucleotides outside the gene matches: 5. This CDR3 is 15 amino acids long. The DNA for the CDR3 is TGCAGTGCTAGAGCCCTGACAGGGGGCGATGAAAAACTGTTTTTT. This gives the protein CSARALTGGDEKLFF.

Ten or more counts support this clonotype. The chain is built from TRBV28 and TRBJ1-2, with D uncertain. CDR1 is MDHEN, CDR2 SYDVKM, per germline. The V end lost 3 bases, the J end lost 4 bases, and 9 bases lay between the germline ends. The CDR3 runs to 13 residues. The CDR3 coding sequence is TGTGCCAGCAGTTTTCTGGGGTTCTATGGCTACACCTTC. Translation gives CASSFLGFYGYTF.

This clonotype was detected ten times or more. The V gene is TRBV20-1, the J gene TRBJ2-7; D possibly corresponds to TRBD2 (5 bases). Trimming removed 0 bases from V and 2 bases from J, with 14 bases in between. Germline loops: CDR1 DFQATT, CDR2 SNEGSKA (reference sequence). The CDR3 covers 15 residues. Here the CDR3 reads CSARDQREWTYEQYF. CDR3 bases: TGCAGTGCTAGAGATCAGAGGGAGTGGACCTACGAGCAGTACTTC.

Only one count was recorded for this clonotype. The chain has TRBV11-2 and TRBJ2-6; D is perhaps TRBD2 (5 bases). The germline V gene encodes CDR1 SGHAT and CDR2 FQNNGV. V lost 1 base, J lost 0 bases, and 13 bases lay in between. The CDR3 consists of 18 residues. CDR3 nucleotides: TGTGCCAGCAGCTTAGCGGGAATTGATTTCTCTGGGGCCAACGTCCTGACTTTC. This encodes CASSLAGIDFSGANVLTF.

This clonotype was counted at least ten times. The J gene is TRBJ2-7, the V gene TRBV6-5, with D perhaps TRBD2 (6 bases). Germline CDR1 is MNHEY and CDR2 is SVGAGI. Trimming pared 0 bases from V and 5 bases from J, leaving 17 bases between. The CDR3 runs to 16 residues. The CDR3 loop is CASSYSSQRAEDEQYF. The CDR3 coding sequence is TGTGCCAGCAGTTACTCGTCGCAGCGGGCAGAGGACGAGCAGTACTTC.

This clonotype was observed a few times. The chain combines TRBV5-1 with TRBJ2-1; 13 bases agree with TRBD2. CDR1 is SGHRS, CDR2 YFSETQ, per germline. J gave up 6 bases and V 0 bases, and 9 bases lay outside the gene matches. The CDR3 totals 18 residues. CDR3 in DNA: TGCGCCAGCAGCTTGGAAGGGACTAGCGGGATGCGGGGCAATGAGCAGTTCTTC. Its translation: CASSLEGTSGMRGNEQFF. Complete variable domain (other parts from reference TRBV5-1 and TRBJ2-1): KAGVTQTPRYLIKTRGQQVTLSCSPISGHRSVSWYQQTPGQGLQFLFEYFSETQRNKGNFPGRFSGRQFSNSRSEMNVSTLELGDSALYLCASSLEGTSGMRGNEQFFGPGTRLTVL.

The chain recombines TRBV27 with TRBJ2-3, with D perhaps matching TRBD1 (5 bases). This CDR3 comprises 13 residues. CDR1 is MNHEY and CDR2 is SMNVEV in the germline V gene (reference sequence). Trimming pared 6 bases from V and 1 base from J, leaving 8 bases between. In nucleotides, the CDR3 is TGTGCCAGCAGGTTGACAGGCACAGATACGCAGTATTTT. Translating it yields CASRLTGTDTQYF.

The chain combines TRBV18 with TRBJ2-6; 8 bases line up with TRBD1. CDR3 size: 19 residues. CDR1 and CDR2 from the germline V gene are KGHSH and LQKENI. The V gene end was trimmed by 4 bases and the J gene end by 0 bases; junction bases not matched to a gene: 11. The CDR3 DNA reads TGTGCCAGCTCACTGTCCGGGACAGGCGCTCTCTCTGGGGCCAACGTCCTGACTTTC. Its protein product is CASSLSGTGALSGANVLTF.

J is TRBJ2-7 and V is TRBV7-3; TRBD2 aligns across 11 bases. Germline-derived CDR1 and CDR2 are SGHTA and FQGTGA. The CDR3 runs 17 residues. V trimming: 5 bases; J trimming: 0 bases; junction bases outside the gene matches: 9. The CDR3 is CASSPARLAGSSYEQYF. The CDR3 bases are TGTGCCAGCAGCCCCGCCAGACTAGCGGGGTCCTCCTACGAGCAGTACTTC.

The sample holds many counts of this clonotype. The chain uses TRBV12-3 or TRBV12-4 and TRBJ2-7; TRBD1 might be the D (5 bases). The CDR3 runs to 14 residues. The V gene lost 2 bases and the J gene lost 7 bases, with 15 bases spanning the gap. The CDR3 sequence: CASSLSQGIEEQYF. The DNA for the CDR3 is TGTGCCAGCAGTTTAAGTCAGGGTATAGAGGAGCAGTACTTC.

The chain employs TRBV4-3 and TRBJ2-7; maybe TRBD1 (6 bases). Trimming shortened V by 2 bases and J by 3 bases, and 8 bases separated the two germline ends. The CDR3 consists of 13 residues. In germline, CDR1 is LGHNA, CDR2 YSLEER. CDR3 protein: CASSQQQGYEQYF. The CDR3 DNA reads as TGCGCCAGCAGCCAACAACAGGGCTACGAGCAGTACTTC.